One and the same sample provided the 11 T cell receptor beta chains below, sequenced in a study of cytomegalovirus exposure and HLA in healthy donors. Vbeta (60) and Jbeta (13) primers were used in the PCR. Sequencing was performed with immunoSEQ multiplex PCR; in TCRdb, only in-frame clones are kept and a portion is missing. The sample contains 90,000 or so clones, 70% to 85% of which appear only once. The sample consisted of PBMCs. The receptors shown here come from a man aged 50 to 59 in good health and CMV-seronegative.

The gene calls are TRBV19 and TRBJ2-1; D remains ambiguous. Trimming stripped 5 bases from V and 6 bases from J, with 8 bases between. This CDR3 contains 12 residues. Germline V gene lookup returns CDR1 LNHDA and CDR2 SQIVND (reference sequence). The CDR3 protein is CASSPSGNEQFF. The CDR3 bases are TGTGCCAGTAGTCCCTCAGGCAATGAGCAGTTCTTC.

V gene TRBV29-1 combines with J gene TRBJ2-5; weak D call: TRBD2 (7 bases). Germline V gives CDR1 SQVTM, CDR2 ANQGSEA. The CDR3 length is 12 residues. V lost 6 bases and J lost 9, with 17 bases in between. The CDR3 protein is CSVQGGEPPQYF. The CDR3 DNA reads TGCAGCGTCCAAGGGGGGGAGCCCCCCCAGTACTTC.

The J gene is TRBJ2-7, the V gene TRBV10-3; D is possibly TRBD2 (5 bases). Trimming stripped 6 bases from V and 2 bases from J, with 14 bases between. CDR1 is ENHRY, CDR2 SYGVKD, per germline. The CDR3 length is 14 residues. The CDR3 is CAIRDQGLPYEQYF. CDR3 nucleotides: TGTGCCATCAGGGACCAAGGACTTCCCTACGAGCAGTACTTC.

This rearrangement joins TRBV5-1 to TRBJ2-3; 12 bases are shared with TRBD2. The CDR3 contains 16 residues. Germline CDR1 and CDR2: SGHRS and YFSETQ. The trim removed 4 bases at V and 0 bases at J, leaving 3 bases unmatched. The CDR3 nucleotides read TGCGCCAGCAGCCCAGGGACTAGCGGGAGCACAGATACGCAGTATTTT. Translation: CASSPGTSGSTDTQYF.

The rearrangement uses TRBV7-3 and TRBJ2-1, with 7 bases aligning to TRBD2. The CDR3 spans 15 residues. CDR1 is SGHTA and CDR2 is FQGTGA in the germline V gene. V was pared by 2 bases and J by 7 bases, with 8 bases of the junction left unmatched. CDR3 sequence: CASSLLGGSGNEQFF. DNA of the CDR3: TGTGCCAGCAGCTTACTAGGCGGGAGTGGAAATGAGCAGTTCTTC.

In this sample, this clone turned up once. V gene TRBV7-3 combines with J gene TRBJ2-7, with 8 bases fitting TRBD1. V lost 0 bases and J lost 5; bases outside the gene matches: 9. The CDR3 extends over 16 amino acids. Germline V gene data show CDR1 as SGHTA and CDR2 as FQGTGA. CDR3 protein: CASSLTSGGAGNEQYF. In DNA form, the CDR3 reads TGTGCCAGCAGCTTAACGTCAGGGGGCGCGGGCAACGAGCAGTACTTC. Full variable domain (missing parts from reference TRBV7-3 and TRBJ2-7): GAGVSQTPSNKVTEKGKYVELRCDPISGHTALYWYRQSLGQGPEFLIYFQGTGAADDSGLPNDRFFAVRPEGSVSTLKIQRTERGDSAVYLCASSLTSGGAGNEQYFGPGTRLTVT.

This clone showed up just once. This chain links TRBV28 with TRBJ2-7; possible D gene TRBD1, 6 bases. The CDR3 is 15 amino acids. Trimming removed 5 bases at V and 4 bases at J, with 18 bases between. Germline V gene data show CDR1 as MDHEN and CDR2 as SYDVKM. The CDR3 loop reads CASSLLDSGAYEQYF. In nucleotides, the CDR3 is TGTGCCAGCAGTCTATTGGACAGCGGAGCATACGAGCAGTACTTC. Drawing the rest from reference TRBV28 and TRBJ2-7, the complete variable domain is DVKVTQSSRYLVKRTGEKVFLECVQDMDHENMFWYRQDPGLGLRLIYFSYDVKMKEKGDIPEGYSVSREKKERFSLILESASTNQTSMYLCASSLLDSGAYEQYFGPGTRLTVT.

The gene calls are TRBV7-9 and TRBJ2-3, with 13 positions matching TRBD2. From germline, CDR1 is SEHNR and CDR2 FQNEAQ (reference sequence). The CDR3 extends over 15 amino acids. V dropped 5 bases and J dropped 6; count of bases not matched to a gene: 5. CDR3 coding DNA: TGTGCCAGCAGCCCGGGACTAGCGGGAATGGATACGCAGTATTTT. Amino acid sequence: CASSPGLAGMDTQYF.

The chain couples TRBV5-1 to TRBJ2-3; maybe TRBD2 (6 bases). Trimming stripped 0 bases from V and 4 bases from J, with 12 bases between. Looked up from germline, CDR1 is SGHRS and CDR2 is YFSETQ. This CDR3 has 15 amino acids. The CDR3 region is CASSLGRARADTQYF. The CDR3 DNA reads as TGCGCCAGCAGCTTGGGGAGGGCCAGGGCAGATACGCAGTATTTT.

The gene calls are TRBV7-6 and TRBJ2-7; 14 nucleotides align to TRBD2. CDR3 length: 19 amino acids. V gave up 5 bases and J gave up 1 base; unmatched junction bases: 13. CDR1 is SGHVS and CDR2 is FNYEAQ in the germline V gene. In nucleotides, the CDR3 is TGTGCCAGCAGCAGAAAAGGGGGGACTAGCGGGAGAGGGTCCTACGAGCAGTACTTC. Encoded protein: CASSRKGGTSGRGSYEQYF.

This sequence joins TRBV5-1 and TRBJ2-3; possibly TRBD2 for D (5 bases). V was pared by 0 bases and J by 2 bases, with 13 bases between. In germline, CDR1 is SGHRS, CDR2 YFSETQ. The CDR3 sequence is 16 residues long. As DNA, the CDR3 is TGCGCCAGCAGCTTGGTAGCGTCGACGTCCACAGATACGCAGTATTTT. Protein product: CASSLVASTSTDTQYF.